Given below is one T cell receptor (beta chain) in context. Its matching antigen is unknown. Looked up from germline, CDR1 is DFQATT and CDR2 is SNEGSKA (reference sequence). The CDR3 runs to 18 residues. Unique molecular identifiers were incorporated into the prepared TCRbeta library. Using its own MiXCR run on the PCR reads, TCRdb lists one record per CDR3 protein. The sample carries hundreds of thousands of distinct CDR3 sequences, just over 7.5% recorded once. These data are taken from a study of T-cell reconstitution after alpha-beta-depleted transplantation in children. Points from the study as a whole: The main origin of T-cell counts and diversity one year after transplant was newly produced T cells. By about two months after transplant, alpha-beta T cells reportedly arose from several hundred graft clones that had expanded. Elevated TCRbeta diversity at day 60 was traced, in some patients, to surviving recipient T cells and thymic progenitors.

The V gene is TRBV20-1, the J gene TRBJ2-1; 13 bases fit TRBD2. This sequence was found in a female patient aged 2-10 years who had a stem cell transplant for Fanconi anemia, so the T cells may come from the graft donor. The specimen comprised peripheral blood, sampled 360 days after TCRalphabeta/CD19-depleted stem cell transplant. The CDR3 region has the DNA TGCAGCGCCCCGTGGGGACTAGCGGGGAGGGGGTTTTACAATGAGCAGTTCTTC. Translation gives CSAPWGLAGRGFYNEQFF.